This T cell receptor beta chain came from a study of shared clonotypes between healthy human individuals. On the study more broadly: Per donor, three plates held CD4 naive cells, three held CD4 memory, two held CD8 naive and one held CD8 memory. Findings of the study overall: Estimated richness was generally greater in naive than memory subsets.

Using immunoSEQ multiplex PCR, the repertoire was profiled, and TCRdb retains in-frame clones only, with some absent. The sample lists over a million clones, 96% occurring once. The CDR3 sequence is 14 residues long. CDR1 and CDR2 (germline): SGHVT, SQSDAQ. V was cut by 6 bases and J by 4 bases, with 15 bases left in between. The study enrolled healthy HIV-negative adults without recent acute infections or vaccinations as donors. About this clone: Its antigen remains unidentified.

The clonotype was recovered from a man younger than 40 in good health. Specimen: naive CD4+ T cells sorted from blood. This sample's subset: CD45RA+ positively selected. The chain recombines TRBV7-4 with TRBJ1-2; possibly TRBD1 for D (6 bases). In DNA, the CDR3 is TGTGCCAGCAGTTCACTGACAGGACTCTATGGCTACACCTTC. It specifies CASSSLTGLYGYTF.